This T cell receptor (beta chain) came from a study of CD8 T cells in Susac syndrome. With random hexamers, 0.5 to 1 ug RNA was reverse transcribed. TCRdb ran MiXCR on the immunoSEQ multiplex PCR reads and lists one entry per CDR3 protein. The data show 210,000 or so distinct CDR3 sequences, 92% seen once. Trimming removed 5 bases from V and 3 bases from J, with 18 bases in between. The CDR3 contains 16 residues. CDR1 is SEHNR and CDR2 is FQNEAQ in the germline V gene (reference sequence). Through negative isolation, CD4+ and CD8+ T cells were obtained, while TEMRA cells were enriched using FACS. The chain joins TRBV7-9 to TRBJ2-3; D is perhaps TRBD2 (5 bases). This receptor was identified in a human donor with multiple sclerosis. Sequencing used CD8+ T cells from PBMCs. The CDR3 protein is CASSESRRIGTDTQYF. The CDR3 DNA is TGTGCCAGCAGCGAATCAAGGAGGATTGGTACAGATACGCAGTATTTT.